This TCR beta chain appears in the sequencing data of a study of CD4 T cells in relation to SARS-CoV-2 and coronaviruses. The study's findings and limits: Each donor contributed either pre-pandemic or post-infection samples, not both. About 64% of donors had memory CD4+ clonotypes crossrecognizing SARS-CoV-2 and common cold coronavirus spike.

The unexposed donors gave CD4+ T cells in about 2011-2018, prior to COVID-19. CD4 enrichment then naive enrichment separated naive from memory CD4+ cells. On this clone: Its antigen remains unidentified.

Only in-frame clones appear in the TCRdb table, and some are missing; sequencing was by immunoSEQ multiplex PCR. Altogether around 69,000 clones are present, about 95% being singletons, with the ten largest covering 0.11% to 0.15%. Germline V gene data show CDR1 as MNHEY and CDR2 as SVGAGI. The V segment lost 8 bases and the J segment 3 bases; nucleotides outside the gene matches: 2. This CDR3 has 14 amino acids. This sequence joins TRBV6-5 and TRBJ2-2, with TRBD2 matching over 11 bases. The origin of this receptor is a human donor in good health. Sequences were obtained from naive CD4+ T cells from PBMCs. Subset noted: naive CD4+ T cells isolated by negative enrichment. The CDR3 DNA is TGTGCCAGCGGGACTAGCGGATACACCGGGGAGCTGTTTTTT. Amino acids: CASGTSGYTGELFF.